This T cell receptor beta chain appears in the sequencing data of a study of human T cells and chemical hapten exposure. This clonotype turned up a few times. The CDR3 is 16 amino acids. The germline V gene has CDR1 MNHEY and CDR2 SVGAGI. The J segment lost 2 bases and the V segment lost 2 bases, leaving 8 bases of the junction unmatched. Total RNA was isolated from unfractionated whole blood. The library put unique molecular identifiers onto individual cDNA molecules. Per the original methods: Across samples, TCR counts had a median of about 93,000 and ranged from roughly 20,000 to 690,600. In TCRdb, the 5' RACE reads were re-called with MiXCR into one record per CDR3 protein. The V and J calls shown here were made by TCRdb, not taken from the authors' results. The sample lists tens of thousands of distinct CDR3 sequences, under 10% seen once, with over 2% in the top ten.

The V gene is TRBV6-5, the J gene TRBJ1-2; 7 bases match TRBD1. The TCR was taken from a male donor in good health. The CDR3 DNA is TGTGCCAGCAGTTACCCCACTCGGACAGGAAACTATGGCTACACCTTC. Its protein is CASSYPTRTGNYGYTF.